These 21 T cell receptor beta chains were sequenced from one sample in a study of T cells after yellow fever vaccination. TCRdb reanalysed the 5' RACE reads using MiXCR and keeps one entry per CDR3 protein. The sample shows over 100,000 distinct CDR3 sequences, 6.5% to 9% of them seen only once. This specimen was CD8+ T cells sorted from PBMCs, taken 45 days after the yellow fever booster vaccination. These receptors came from a man between 25 and 39 years old who received the YFV17D yellow fever vaccine.

Only a few counts were recorded for this clonotype. This chain joins TRBV19 and TRBJ2-6; D not certain. The CDR3 runs to 15 residues. Trimming stripped 3 bases from V and 1 base from J, with 7 bases between. Germline lookup yields CDR1 LNHDA and CDR2 SQIVND (reference sequence). CDR3 coding DNA: TGTGCCAGTAGTATCTGGGGTTCTGGGGCCAACGTCCTGACTTTC. Its protein product is CASSIWGSGANVLTF.

This clonotype has ten or more counts. This chain connects TRBV4-3 to TRBJ2-3; tentatively, D is TRBD1 (6 bases). This CDR3 has 14 residues. In germline, CDR1 is LGHNA, CDR2 YSLEER. V was cut by 2 bases and J by 3 bases, with 9 bases left in between. The CDR3 region is CASSQRQATDTQYF. CDR3 DNA sequence: TGCGCCAGCAGCCAAAGACAGGCTACAGATACGCAGTATTTT.

The chain links TRBV5-5 to TRBJ2-3; TRBD2 agrees at 14 bases. The CDR3 consists of 18 residues. The J segment lost 2 bases and the V segment lost 4 bases, leaving 9 bases of the junction unmatched. The V gene's germline CDR1 is SGHKS and CDR2 YYEKEE (reference sequence). For the CDR3, the DNA is TGTGCCAGCAGCCTTCCCGGGACTAGCGGGAGATTCACAGATACGCAGTATTTT. As protein: CASSLPGTSGRFTDTQYF.

The table lists this clonotype with many counts. This chain connects TRBV29-1 to TRBJ2-3; D is ambiguous. This CDR3 is built from 17 residues. The V gene lost 0 bases and the J gene lost 0 bases, with 16 bases spanning the gap. Germline V lookup: CDR1 SQVTM, CDR2 ANQGSEA. The CDR3 DNA follows: TGCAGCGTTGAAGATGTAACTGCTAGTGTTAGCACAGATACGCAGTATTTT. Amino acids: CSVEDVTASVSTDTQYF.

This clonotype has only a few counts. The chain joins TRBV3-1 to TRBJ2-5; 11 nucleotides match TRBD2. CDR1 and CDR2 from the germline V gene are LGHDT and YNNKEL (reference sequence). The CDR3 runs 13 residues. V was clipped by 3 bases and J by 13 bases; unmatched bases: 7. The DNA of the CDR3 is TGTGCCAGCAGCCAGGGACTAGCGGATATTTGGTACTTC. Amino acid sequence: CASSQGLADIWYF.

In this sample, this clonotype turned up a few times. The chain has TRBV11-2 and TRBJ2-3; 12 bases align to TRBD2. Germline CDR1 is SGHAT and CDR2 is FQNNGV. The CDR3 totals 16 residues. J lost 3 bases, V lost 4 bases, and 5 bases had no gene match. This CDR3 is CASSSRLAGETDTQYF. The DNA for the CDR3 is TGTGCCAGCAGCTCCAGACTAGCGGGAGAGACAGATACGCAGTATTTT.

This clonotype was counted ten times or more. This chain joins TRBV28 and TRBJ2-1; maybe TRBD1 (6 bases). From germline, CDR1 is MDHEN and CDR2 SYDVKM. The ends were cut back, 5 bases at V and 15 bases at J, with 14 bases in the middle. The length of the CDR3 is 11 residues. The CDR3 DNA follows: TGTGCCAGCAGTCCTCAGGGGAATCTGTTCTTC. Protein product: CASSPQGNLFF.

Ten or more counts support this clonotype. The chain uses TRBV29-1 and TRBJ2-7; 8 bases align to TRBD2. The CDR3 is made up of 14 amino acids. In germline, CDR1 is SQVTM, CDR2 ANQGSEA. Trimming at V came to 0 bases and at J to 6 bases, leaving 7 bases not matched to a gene. The chain's CDR3 is CSVEDGTRGFEQYF. The DNA for the CDR3 is TGCAGCGTTGAAGACGGGACTAGAGGATTCGAGCAGTACTTC.

This clonotype has a count of ten or more. This chain uses TRBV12-3 or TRBV12-4 with TRBJ2-3, with TRBD2 matching 12 bases. The CDR3 has 16 residues. V was clipped by 1 base and J by 3 bases; unmatched bases: 2. The CDR3 sequence: CASSLGTSGKTDTQYF. DNA for the CDR3: TGTGCCAGCAGTTTAGGGACTAGCGGGAAGACAGATACGCAGTATTTT.

This clonotype was picked up many times. The gene calls are TRBV6-2 or TRBV6-3 and TRBJ1-2; D is uncertain. The germline V gene encodes CDR1 MNHEY and CDR2 SVGEGT. The CDR3 is 10 residues long. Trimming left V 8 bases short and J 8 bases short, with 9 bases between. CDR3 region: CASGPLGYTF. The CDR3, as DNA: TGTGCCAGCGGACCCCTGGGCTACACCTTC.

J is TRBJ2-1 and V is TRBV5-4, with 7 bases that match TRBD2. The V segment lost 1 base and the J segment 4 bases; nucleotides outside the gene matches: 5. The CDR3 has 15 amino acids. Germline V lookup: CDR1 SGHNT, CDR2 YYREEE (reference sequence). The CDR3 bases are TGTGCCAGCAGCTTGCGGCTAGCGGATTACAATGAGCAGTTCTTC. The encoded protein is CASSLRLADYNEQFF.

This clonotype was recorded at least ten times. V and J are TRBV12-3 or TRBV12-4 and TRBJ2-3, with D hard to call. This CDR3 comprises 14 residues. V shed 2 bases and J shed 0 bases, with 6 bases lying between them. The CDR3 coding sequence is TGTGCCAGCAGTTTAACTTCTAGCACAGATACGCAGTATTTT. As protein: CASSLTSSTDTQYF.

The chain has TRBV2 and TRBJ2-1; 9 bases agree with TRBD1. V lost 2 bases, J lost 7 bases, and 9 bases stayed unmatched. This CDR3 region has 16 residues. Germline V gives CDR1 SNHLY, CDR2 FYNNEI. CDR3 region: CASSEPRNRGHNEQFF. The CDR3, as DNA: TGTGCCAGCAGTGAACCCCGAAACAGGGGGCATAATGAGCAGTTCTTC.

This clonotype appeared many times. V usage is TRBV9 and J usage is TRBJ2-1; D is possibly TRBD1 or TRBD2 (5 bases each). The ends were cut back, 0 bases at V and 0 bases at J, with 7 bases in the middle. The CDR3 runs to 15 residues. The germline V gene has CDR1 SGDLS and CDR2 YYNGEE. CDR3 loop: CASSVAGTSYNEQFF. DNA of the CDR3: TGTGCCAGCAGCGTAGCTGGGACCTCCTACAATGAGCAGTTCTTC.

V usage is TRBV6-1 and J usage is TRBJ2-2; D is perhaps TRBD1 (5 bases). This CDR3 has 13 residues. Germline loops: CDR1 MNHNS, CDR2 SASEGT. Trimming removed 5 bases at V and 7 bases at J, with 11 bases between. In nucleotides, the CDR3 is TGTGCCAGCAGTAAACAGGTGGTCGGGGAGCTGTTTTTT. Translating gives CASSKQVVGELFF.

This clonotype was recorded at least ten times. V usage is TRBV25-1 and J usage is TRBJ2-5; TRBD2 is a possible D gene (5 bases). Germline V gene lookup returns CDR1 MGHDK and CDR2 SYGVNS. The germline V and J ends were trimmed by 1 base and 2 bases, with 11 bases remaining between them. The CDR3 totals 15 residues. The CDR3 coding sequence is TGTGCCAGCAGTGAATTCGAAGCGGCTCAAGAGACCCAGTACTTC. Protein sequence: CASSEFEAAQETQYF.

This clonotype was observed at least ten times. The CDR3 here is CASSVGSLGAGELFF. CDR3 sequence (DNA): TGTGCCAGCAGCGTAGGTAGCCTCGGCGCCGGGGAGCTGTTTTTT. The chain has TRBV9 and TRBJ2-2; no definite D call. The CDR3 consists of 15 residues. Germline-derived CDR1 and CDR2 are SGDLS and YYNGEE. Between the trimmed V and J ends, which lost 0 bases and 6 bases, there was a span of 12 bases. Looking up the rest from reference TRBV9 and TRBJ2-2 gives the full variable domain: DSGVTQTPKHLITATGQRVTLRCSPRSGDLSVYWYQQSLDQGLQFLIQYYNGEERAKGNILERFSAQQFPDLHSELNLSSLELGDSALYFCASSVGSLGAGELFFGEGSRLTVL.

In its sample, this clonotype was seen many times. The V and J genes are TRBV5-1 and TRBJ2-3; TRBD2 agrees at 10 bases. The CDR3 spans 16 residues. CDR1 and CDR2 from the germline V gene are SGHRS and YFSETQ. The ends lost 0 bases at V and 0 bases at J; junction bases unmatched: 1. The CDR3 loop is CASSLATSGSTDTQYF. CDR3 in DNA: TGCGCCAGCAGCTTGGCGACTAGCGGGAGCACAGATACGCAGTATTTT.

Turning to this clonotype: One base away lies a much larger clone, so this may be a sequencing read error. This chain connects TRBV28 to TRBJ2-7; 7 bases agree with TRBD1. Germline-derived CDR1 and CDR2 are MDHEN and SYDVKM. This CDR3 spans 14 amino acids. V gave up 5 bases and J gave up 5 bases; unmatched junction bases: 9. CDR3 nucleotides: TGTGCCAGCAGTCCAGACAGGGTGATCCACGAGCAGTACTTC. Its protein product is CASSPDRVIHEQYF.

This clonotype was counted ten times or more. V and J are TRBV4-3 and TRBJ2-7, with a weak D call TRBD2 (6 bases). Germline CDR1 reads LGHNA; CDR2 reads YSLEER. The ends were cut back, 0 bases at V and 5 bases at J, with 20 bases in the middle. The CDR3 has 17 residues. In nucleotides, the CDR3 is TGCGCCAGCAGCCAAGATTTGGCGGGGATATCCCCCCACGAGCAGTACTTC. It translates to CASSQDLAGISPHEQYF.

Points on this clonotype: It may be a read error: a sequence one base away is much more abundant. The rearrangement links TRBV20-1 to TRBJ2-7; D tentatively reads TRBD1 or TRBD2 (5 bases each). This CDR3 has 14 residues. The germline V and J ends were trimmed by 2 bases and 3 bases, with 14 bases remaining between them. CDR1 is DFQATT and CDR2 is SNEGSKA in the germline V gene (reference sequence). The CDR3: CSARRGATFYEQYF. CDR3 nucleotides: TGCAGTGCTAGACGAGGGGCCACATTCTACGAGCAGTACTTC.